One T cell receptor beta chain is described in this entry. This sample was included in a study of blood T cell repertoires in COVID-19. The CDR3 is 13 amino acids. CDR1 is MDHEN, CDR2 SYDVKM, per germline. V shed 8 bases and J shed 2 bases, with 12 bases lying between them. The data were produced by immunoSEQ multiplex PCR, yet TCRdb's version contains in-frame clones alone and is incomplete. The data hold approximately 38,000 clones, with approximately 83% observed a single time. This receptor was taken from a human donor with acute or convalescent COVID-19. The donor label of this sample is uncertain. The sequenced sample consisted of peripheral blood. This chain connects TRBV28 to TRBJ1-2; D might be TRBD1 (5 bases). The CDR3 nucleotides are TGTGCCAGCGGGGCAGGGAGGAACTATGGCTACACCTTC. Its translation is CASGAGRNYGYTF.